This passage covers 22 T cell receptor beta chains from one sample sequenced in a study of T cells after posttransplantation cyclophosphamide. Method: immunoSEQ multiplex PCR; TCRdb's copy keeps in-frame clones and lacks some. The data show some 47,000 clones, 86% seen once. Sequenced: PBMCs. These receptors came from a man aged 25-45 years with a blood cancer, CMV-positive, and with a related stem cell donor.

The chain links TRBV7-6 to TRBJ2-5, with D possibly matching TRBD1 (5 bases). The germline V gene has CDR1 SGHVS and CDR2 FNYEAQ. CDR3 length equals 12 residues. V lost 2 bases to trimming and J lost 4 bases, with 5 bases between them. The CDR3 protein is CASSLRGETQYF. CDR3 nucleotides: TGTGCCAGCAGCTTAAGGGGAGAGACCCAGTACTTC.

This chain uses TRBV5-1 with TRBJ2-1; D is perhaps TRBD1 (5 bases). In germline, CDR1 is SGHRS, CDR2 YFSETQ. The CDR3 sequence is 14 residues long. Trimming took off 0 bases at V and 10 bases at J, with 14 bases between the two ends. The CDR3 sequence: CASSLGLQGNEQFF. As DNA, the CDR3 is TGCGCCAGCAGCTTGGGACTTCAGGGTAACGAGCAGTTCTTC.

The V gene is TRBV6-1, the J gene TRBJ2-7; tentative D call: TRBD1 (6 bases). V lost 6 bases and J 2 bases, leaving 8 bases between the germline ends. The CDR3 has 12 amino acids. Germline V gene sequence: CDR1 MNHNS, CDR2 SASEGT. CDR3 nucleotides: TGTGCCAGCAGATGGGACACCTACGAGCAGTACTTC. Encoded protein: CASRWDTYEQYF.

The rearrangement joins TRBV29-1 to TRBJ1-2; D perhaps matches TRBD1 (6 bases). The CDR3 is 17 residues long. Per germline, CDR1 SQVTM and CDR2 ANQGSEA. V was trimmed by 7 bases and J by 4 bases, leaving 28 bases between them. CDR3 residues: CSASGHYFSREGYGYTF. CDR3 nucleotide sequence: TGCAGCGCTTCGGGACACTACTTCAGTCGAGAGGGCTATGGCTACACCTTC.

This clone showed up just once. The chain couples TRBV28 to TRBJ1-4; D may be TRBD1 (5 bases). Per the germline V gene, CDR1 is MDHEN and CDR2 is SYDVKM. V gave up 6 bases and J gave up 3 bases, with 14 bases separating them. The CDR3 has 15 amino acids. CDR3 DNA: TGTGCCAGCAGCTTCACCGGGGGTTCTAATGAAAAACTGTTTTTT. Translation gives CASSFTGGSNEKLFF.

The genes are TRBV7-2 and TRBJ2-5, with D maybe TRBD1 (5 bases). Germline CDR1 is SGHTA and CDR2 is FQGNSA. V shed 4 bases and J shed 4 bases, with 16 bases lying between them. The CDR3 contains 15 residues. CDR3 bases: TGTGCCAGCAGCTCCCGGGCCCAGGGAAGAGAGACCCAGTACTTC. Translating it yields CASSSRAQGRETQYF.

This clone was observed a single time. The chain joins TRBV18 to TRBJ1-5, with D possibly being TRBD1 (5 bases). The V end was cut by 2 bases, the J end by 0 bases, with 8 bases between. This CDR3 is 15 amino acids long. Germline V lookup: CDR1 KGHSH, CDR2 LQKENI. The CDR3 loop reads CASSPDRHSNQPQHF. CDR3 DNA sequence: TGTGCCAGCTCACCAGACAGACATAGCAATCAGCCCCAGCATTTT.

This chain joins TRBV4-3 and TRBJ2-7; possible D gene TRBD2, 6 bases. The CDR3 totals 15 residues. Per the germline V gene, CDR1 is LGHNA and CDR2 is YSLEER. Trimming shortened V by 1 base and J by 3 bases, and 13 bases separated the two germline ends. The CDR3 DNA reads TGCGCCAGCAGCCAAGTTAATCAGGGACTCTACGAGCAGTACTTC. Its translation: CASSQVNQGLYEQYF.

This rearrangement joins TRBV19 to TRBJ2-5; D perhaps matches TRBD2 (5 bases). The closer fit of TRBJ2-7 to the DNA end suggests the J call may be wrong. This CDR3 is built from 14 residues. The V gene's germline CDR1 is LNHDA and CDR2 SQIVND (reference sequence). CDR3 sequence: CASSMSGGFYEQYF. The CDR3 region has the DNA TGTGCCAGTAGTATGTCTGGCGGGTTCTACGAGCAGTACTTC.

The chain uses TRBV25-1 and TRBJ2-7; TRBD2 agrees at 8 bases. Losses at the gene ends were 8 bases for V and 5 bases for J; bases not matched to a gene: 8. Germline V gene sequence: CDR1 MGHDK, CDR2 SYGVNS. This CDR3 contains 13 residues. The CDR3 spells CASSRGGSHEQYF. The CDR3 DNA reads as TGTGCCAGCTCACGGGGGGGGTCCCACGAGCAGTACTTC.

The chain links TRBV12-5 to TRBJ1-5, with unresolved D. The V gene's germline CDR1 is LGHNT and CDR2 FRNRAP. Trimming left V 3 bases short and J 5 bases short, with 8 bases between. The CDR3 totals 13 residues. The CDR3, as DNA: TGTGCTAGTGGTTTAGAAGAGTATCAGCCCCAGCATTTT. It codes for CASGLEEYQPQHF.

This clone has more than one count but fewer than ten. The chain is built from TRBV7-3 and TRBJ2-7; 7 positions agree with TRBD2. V dropped 1 base and J dropped 6; count of bases not matched to a gene: 3. The CDR3 sequence is 13 residues long. The germline gives CDR1 SGHTA, CDR2 FQGTGA. For the CDR3, the DNA is TGTGCCAGCAGCTTAAGCGGGAGATCCGAGCAGTACTTC. Protein product: CASSLSGRSEQYF.

The rearrangement uses TRBV11-1 and TRBJ1-5; D perhaps matches TRBD1 (6 bases). CDR1 and CDR2 from the germline V gene are SGHAT and FQDESV (reference sequence). The ends were cut back, 1 base at V and 7 bases at J, with 17 bases in the middle. There are 16 residues in the CDR3. CDR3 sequence (DNA): TGTGCCAGCAGCTTAGAGGGCAGGGGATGGGTCCAGCCCCAGCATTTT. Translation: CASSLEGRGWVQPQHF.

The CDR3 DNA reads TGTGCCAGCAGCAAACGGGGGTACCAAGAGACCCAGTACTTC. The encoded protein is CASSKRGYQETQYF. This chain connects TRBV25-1 to TRBJ2-5; D possibly corresponds to TRBD2 (6 bases). The V end was cut by 6 bases, the J end by 0 bases, with 11 bases between. Germline V lookup: CDR1 MGHDK, CDR2 SYGVNS. This CDR3 is 14 amino acids long.

The rearrangement joins TRBV11-2 to TRBJ1-2, with 11 bases lining up with TRBD1. Germline V gives CDR1 SGHAT, CDR2 FQNNGV. V dropped 2 bases and J dropped 4; count of bases not matched to a gene: 6. This CDR3 spans 16 amino acids. The CDR3 sequence: CASSLPGQGVVYGYTF. For the CDR3, the DNA is TGTGCCAGCAGCTTACCGGGACAGGGGGTAGTCTATGGCTACACCTTC.

This clone has just a few counts. The chain combines TRBV11-3 with TRBJ2-1; 8 positions agree with TRBD2. This CDR3 has 18 amino acids. Unmatched junction bases numbered 14, after V lost 0 bases and J lost 7 bases. The germline CDR1 and CDR2 sequences are SGHNT and YENEEA. The CDR3 bases are TGTGCCAGCAGCTTAGATCAGGCTGGGAGCGGGAGCTGGAATGAGCAGTTCTTC. It translates to CASSLDQAGSGSWNEQFF.

V usage is TRBV12-1 and J usage is TRBJ2-1; no DNA check was done on the table's D call, TRBD1. TRBV12-1 is a pseudogene locus. The CDR3 runs 14 residues. The CDR3 DNA follows: TGTGCCAGCAGCCCGAGTGGGCTTGGTAATGAGCAGTTCTTC. Residues: CASSPSGLGNEQFF.

The chain has TRBV5-6 and TRBJ1-2, with TRBD1 identical over 7 bases. Trimming took 4 bases from V and 4 from J; bases not matched to a gene: 7. The CDR3 has 14 residues. Germline V lookup: CDR1 SGHDT, CDR2 YYEEEE. The CDR3, as DNA: TGTGCCAGCAGCCTAAGGGACAGCCCCTATGGCTACACCTTC. Amino acids: CASSLRDSPYGYTF.

The chain combines TRBV30 with TRBJ1-1, with D unresolved. This CDR3 contains 13 residues. Germline V gene sequence: CDR1 GTSNPN, CDR2 SVGIG (reference sequence). Trimming cost V 3 bases and J 3 bases, with 11 bases left between them. The DNA of the CDR3 is TGTGCCTGGAGAAATATGGGCTACACTGAAGCTTTCTTT. It codes for CAWRNMGYTEAFF. Full variable domain (remainder filled in from reference TRBV30 and TRBJ1-1): SQTIHQWPATLVQPVGSPLSLECTVEGTSNPNLYWYRQAAGRGLQLLFYSVGIGQISSEVPQNLSASRPQDRQFILSSKKLLLSDSGFYLCAWRNMGYTEAFFGQGTRLTVV.

The chain joins TRBV28 to TRBJ1-5; 7 nucleotides agree with TRBD1. From germline, CDR1 is MDHEN and CDR2 SYDVKM. CDR3 length: 15 amino acids. V lost 7 bases and J lost 2; bases outside the gene matches: 8. The CDR3 protein is CASTPNRGGNQPQHF. The CDR3 nucleotides are TGTGCCAGCACCCCAAACAGGGGTGGCAATCAGCCCCAGCATTTT.

The chain links TRBV11-3 to TRBJ1-1, with TRBD1 matching 10 bases. The CDR3 length is 15 residues. The junction had 6 bases not matched to a gene; V was cut back by 5 bases and J by 3 bases. The germline gives CDR1 SGHNT, CDR2 YENEEA. Here the CDR3 DNA reads TGTGCCAGCAGCCTCGGACAGGGGGGGTACACTGAAGCTTTCTTT. This translates into CASSLGQGGYTEAFF.

The chain joins TRBV7-9 to TRBJ2-7; maybe TRBD1 (5 bases). Germline V gene data show CDR1 as SEHNR and CDR2 as FQNEAQ (reference sequence). V gave up 1 base and J gave up 7 bases, with 8 bases separating them. The CDR3 has 12 residues. The CDR3 bases are TGTGCCAGCAGCTTAGAGGGGTCGGAGCAGTACTTC. Translated: CASSLEGSEQYF.